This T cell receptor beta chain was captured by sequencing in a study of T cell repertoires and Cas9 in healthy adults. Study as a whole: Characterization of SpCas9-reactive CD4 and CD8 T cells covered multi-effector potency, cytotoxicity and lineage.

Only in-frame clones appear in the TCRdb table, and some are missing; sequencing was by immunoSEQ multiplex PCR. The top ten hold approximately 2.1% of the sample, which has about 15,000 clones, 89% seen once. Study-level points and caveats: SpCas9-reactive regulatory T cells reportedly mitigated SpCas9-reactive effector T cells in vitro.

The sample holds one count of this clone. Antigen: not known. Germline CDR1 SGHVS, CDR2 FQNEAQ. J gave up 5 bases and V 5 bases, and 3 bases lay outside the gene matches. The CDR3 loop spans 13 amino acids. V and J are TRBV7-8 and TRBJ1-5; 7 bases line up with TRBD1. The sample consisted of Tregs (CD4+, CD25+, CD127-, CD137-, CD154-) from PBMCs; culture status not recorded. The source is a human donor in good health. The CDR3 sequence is CASSQDRDQPQHF. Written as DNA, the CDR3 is TGTGCCAGCAGCCAAGACAGGGATCAGCCCCAGCATTTT.